The sequence of this TCR beta chain was determined in a study of blood T cell repertoires in COVID-19. Method: immunoSEQ multiplex PCR; TCRdb's copy keeps in-frame clones and lacks some. This sample has approximately 240,000 clones, with about 93% found just once. Germline trimming cut 2 bases from V and 8 bases from J; bases unmatched to any gene: 10. In germline, CDR1 is MGHRA, CDR2 YSYEKL. The CDR3 extends over 16 amino acids. Recovery meant two consecutive negative NP/OP PCR tests, professional clearance, or resolved symptoms. The receptor was derived from a woman aged 18-29 years who had recovered from COVID-19. The gene calls are TRBV4-1 and TRBJ2-1; 9 nucleotides align to TRBD2. Sequences were obtained from PBMCs or T cells enriched from blood (not recorded which). Written as DNA, the CDR3 is TGCGCCAGCAGCCAATTCGGGCTAGCGGGGTCCTATGAGCAGTTCTTC. Encoded protein: CASSQFGLAGSYEQFF.